This T cell receptor beta chain was identified during a study of STAT3 mutations in large granular lymphocyte leukemia. Across the whole study: Canonical activating STAT3 mutations were detected in roughly half of the longitudinally sequenced T-LGLL patients.

Study-wide findings and caveats: Clonal expansion was inferred from other time points because no sample existed at each clone's first appearance. Every T-LGLL patient had at least one immunodominant TCRbeta clonotype.

A note on this clone: The antigen is unknown.

The germline V gene has CDR1 MNHNY and CDR2 SVGAGI (reference sequence). The CDR3 length is 14 residues. Trimming stripped 6 bases from V and 3 bases from J, with 14 bases between. About 40,000 productive templates were obtained per sample on average. Assay used: immunoSEQ multiplex PCR; TCRdb lists only in-frame clones, some missing. The sample has roughly 14,000 clones; 90% are singletons. This sequence was found in a man aged 40-50 years with T-cell large granular lymphocyte leukemia. Some clones in this sample may be carry-over from other donors' samples. This rearrangement joins TRBV6-6 to TRBJ1-2; D is undetermined. Sequenced input: peripheral blood mononuclear cells. The CDR3 region is CASRYGGGDYGYTF. For the CDR3, the DNA is TGTGCCAGCAGATACGGAGGCGGGGACTATGGCTACACCTTC.